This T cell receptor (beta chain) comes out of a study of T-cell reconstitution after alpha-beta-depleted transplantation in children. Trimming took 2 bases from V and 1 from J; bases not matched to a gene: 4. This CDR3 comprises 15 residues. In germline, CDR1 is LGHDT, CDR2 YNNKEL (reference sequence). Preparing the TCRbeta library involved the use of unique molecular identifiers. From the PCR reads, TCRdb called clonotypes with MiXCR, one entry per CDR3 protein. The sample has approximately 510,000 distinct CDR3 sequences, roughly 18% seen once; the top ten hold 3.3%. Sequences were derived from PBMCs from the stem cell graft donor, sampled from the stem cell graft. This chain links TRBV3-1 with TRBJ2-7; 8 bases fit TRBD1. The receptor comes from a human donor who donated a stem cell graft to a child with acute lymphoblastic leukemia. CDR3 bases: TGTGCCAGCAGCCAAATTGGGACAGGATCCTACGAGCAGTACTTC. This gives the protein CASSQIGTGSYEQYF.